The T cell receptor (beta chain) described here comes from a study of blood T cell repertoires in COVID-19 (TCRdb year 2020). About the full investigation: Samples covering the acute and convalescent phases of COVID-19 were provided by collaborators in the United States, Italy and Spain. The prospective study material was composed of cDNA or gDNA derived from T cells, B-cell-depleted T cells, or PBMCs. Subjects who had been exposed to COVID-19, were actively infected with it, or had recovered from it provided the deeply sampled blood TCRbeta repertoires that made up the dataset. A freely available public database, intended as a resource for researchers studying the immune response to SARS-CoV-2, is where the repertoires were released. Samples were obtained from the ongoing ImmuneRACE study (first 160 participants) and from some 1,200 subjects provided by 6 global collaborators. Nearly every sample came with metadata listing a de-identified subject ID, COVID-19 status, age in years and sex. Where HLA class I and class II types were available, the types were taken from metadata supplied by the sample provider, not from assay-based typing. What the authors observed across the whole study: The quantity of clinical and demographic metadata differed by source and by participant and was supplied without curation.

TCRbeta CDR3 regions were amplified from genomic DNA by means of the immunoSEQ Assay, a bias-controlled multiplex PCR. The authors' analysis ran thus. Nucleated cell counts per sample were estimated from amplification of reference gene primers within the assay. To quantify the absolute abundance of each unique TCRbeta CDR3 rearrangement, sequence reads were collapsed and filtered. For each sample, productive Simpson clonality was calculated as the square root of Simpson's diversity index across productive rearrangements. TCRdb carries this immuneACCESS record with in-frame sequences only. Its versions omit some clonotypes, under half of them owing to an unresolved V gene in the studies checked, with the rest unexplained. The D gene and trimming were derived from the DNA, and the V and J assignments and clone size from that table. For this sample there are a few hundred thousand clones; approximately 85% appear just once. More than 3.5% of the sample goes to the ten largest clones.

The germline V and J ends show losses of 5 bases and 0 bases respectively, and no gene match explains 2 bases of the junction. Looking up the germline V gene yields CDR1 SGHNT and CDR2 YENEEA. The cysteine opens and the phenylalanine closes a CDR3 of 15 amino acids. The entry retains the CDR3 DNA only, 45 bases that are in frame from base 1. The table lists this clone with a few counts. This clone's antigen is unknown. Per-nucleotide qualities are absent, and no much larger clonotype sits a single base away. Enrolling through a virtual design, the prospective study's participants ranged in age from roughly 18 to 89 years and lived across 20 to 25 United States geographic areas. Cohort assignment in the prospective study relied on participant-reported clinical history from a screening survey and a study questionnaire. Recovered participants in ImmuneRACE Cohort 3 were defined as having two consecutive negative NP/OP PCR tests, clearance from a healthcare professional, or resolution of symptoms. Each participant in the prospective study had whole blood, serum and a nasopharyngeal or oropharyngeal swab collected by mobile phlebotomists. Over a roughly 2-month period, participants in the prospective study had the option of providing additional blood draws and questionnaires. Before DNA extraction, prospective study blood samples were shipped either frozen or at room temperature.

The rearrangement joined TRBV11-3 to TRBJ2-1, with 9 bases in between that match TRBD2. The receptor was isolated from a young woman who had recovered from COVID-19. The sample consisted of PBMCs or T cells enriched from blood (not recorded which). The nucleotides read TGTGCCAGCAGCCTTAGCGGGGGCTCCTACAATGAGCAGTTCTTC. This yields the protein CASSLSGGSYNEQFF.